The 9 T cell receptor beta chains presented below share a single source sample, sequenced in a study of blood T cell repertoires in COVID-19 (TCRdb year 2020). The receptor library was made with the immunoSEQ multiplex PCR assay. TCRdb obtained this table from immuneACCESS and retained in-frame rearrangements with V and J assigned. These tables miss some clones; where compared with another copy, unresolved V genes account for less than half of the shortfall, and the remainder is unexplained. The sample profile shows around 200,000 clones; approximately 85% of them were found once. The top ten constitute 9.5% to 13% of the sample. The material sequenced was peripheral blood. These TCRs come from a human donor with active or convalescent COVID-19. The donor label of this sample is uncertain.

V is TRBV4-3 and J is TRBJ1-6; no clear D. The germline gives CDR1 LGHNA, CDR2 YSLEER. This CDR3 contains 18 residues. The V and J ends lost 1 base and 5 bases respectively, with 18 bases between them. The CDR3, as DNA: TGCGCCAGCAGCCAAGCTACAATCACCGGGGTCGATAATTCACCCCTCCACTTT. Its translation is CASSQATITGVDNSPLHF.

The CDR3 sequence: CASSNPEEREGTRQYF. Written as DNA, the CDR3 is TGTGCCAGCAGCAATCCCGAGGAACGGGAGGGAACAAGGCAGTACTTC. The chain recombines TRBV21-1 with TRBJ2-7; TRBD2, the D gene given by the table, was not confirmed from the DNA. TRBV21-1 represents a pseudogene. The CDR3 consists of 16 residues.

The chain links TRBV7-2 to TRBJ2-3; TRBD2 agrees at 10 bases. The CDR3 totals 14 residues. From germline, CDR1 is SGHTA and CDR2 FQGNSA. Trimming at V came to 6 bases and at J to 6 bases, leaving 6 bases not matched to a gene. CDR3 in DNA: TGTGCCAGCAGACTAGCGGGGTGGTCCGATACGCAGTATTTT. This sequence encodes CASRLAGWSDTQYF.

The rearrangement uses TRBV5-1 and TRBJ2-1; 11 nucleotides align to TRBD2. From germline, CDR1 is SGHRS and CDR2 YFSETQ. J gave up 8 bases and V 4 bases, and 11 bases lay outside the gene matches. There are 16 residues in the CDR3. The CDR3 nucleotides are TGCGCCAGCAGCCTGGCCCTAGCGGGAGGAAGGGATGAGCAGTTCTTC. It translates to CASSLALAGGRDEQFF.

The V and J genes are TRBV7-2 and TRBJ2-4; 9 nucleotides align to TRBD2. Germline trimming cut 1 base from V and 7 bases from J; bases unmatched to any gene: 14. CDR1 SGHTA and CDR2 FQGNSA come from the germline V gene. The CDR3 has 18 residues. The CDR3, as DNA: TGTGCCAGCAGCTTAGTCTATCCATGGGCTAGCGGGACCAACATTCAGTACTTC. It codes for CASSLVYPWASGTNIQYF.

The chain employs TRBV18 and TRBJ1-3, with TRBD1 identical over 10 bases. CDR1 is KGHSH, CDR2 LQKENI, per germline. The CDR3 totals 14 residues. V lost 3 bases and J lost 8; bases outside the gene matches: 4. CDR3 bases: TGTGCCAGCTCACCGAGACAGGGGGCAGACACCATATATTTT. Encoded protein: CASSPRQGADTIYF. The whole variable domain, remainder taken from reference TRBV18 and TRBJ1-3, is NAGVMQNPRHLVRRRGQEARLRCSPMKGHSHVYWYRQLPEEGLKFMVYLQKENIIDESGMPKERFSAEFPKEGPSILRIQQVVRGDSAAYFCASSPRQGADTIYFGEGSWLTVV.

The rearrangement uses TRBV7-2 and TRBJ2-2; possibly TRBD2 for D (6 bases). Trimming took off 4 bases at V and 6 bases at J, with 15 bases between the two ends. Germline V CDR1 and CDR2: SGHTA, FQGNSA. This CDR3 has 15 residues. CDR3 nucleotide sequence: TGTGCCAGCAGCTCCATAGGGAGGCAGCCCGGGGAGCTGTTTTTT. Translated, it gives CASSSIGRQPGELFF.

This sequence joins TRBV30 and TRBJ2-7, with no clear D. The ends were cut back, 0 bases at V and 1 base at J, with 4 bases in the middle. The CDR3 runs 12 residues. Germline loops: CDR1 GTSNPN, CDR2 SVGIG (reference sequence). Here the CDR3 reads CAWSVASYEQYF. In nucleotides, the CDR3 is TGTGCCTGGAGTGTAGCATCCTACGAGCAGTACTTC. Full variable domain (remainder filled in from reference TRBV30 and TRBJ2-7): SQTIHQWPATLVQPVGSPLSLECTVEGTSNPNLYWYRQAAGRGLQLLFYSVGIGQISSEVPQNLSASRPQDRQFILSSKKLLLSDSGFYLCAWSVASYEQYFGPGTRLTVT.

The genes are TRBV6-5 and TRBJ2-7; 9 bases align to TRBD2. Germline V gene sequence: CDR1 MNHEY, CDR2 SVGAGI. V dropped 7 bases and J dropped 0; count of bases not matched to a gene: 7. The CDR3 totals 15 residues. The CDR3 nucleotides are TGTGCCAGCAAATCGACTAGCGGAAGCTCCTACGAGCAGTACTTC. Translated: CASKSTSGSSYEQYF.